The TCR beta chain under discussion was sequenced for a study of Ad26.COV2.S vaccination and SARS-CoV-2 variants. The overall study: Once, or twice with 56 days between doses, Ad26.COV2.S was given intramuscularly.

Treatment noted: about 20 received Ad26.COV2.S at low or high dose, single or two shots; about 5 received placebo; per-sample allocation not given. Samples analyzed were those drawn on day 63 after the first vaccine or placebo injection. Some clones are missing from TCRdb's copy, which holds only in-frame ones; the method was immunoSEQ multiplex PCR. The table has about 350,000 clones, 80% to 90% seen once. The sample holds one count of this clone. The antigen remains unidentified. Germline V gene lookup returns CDR1 SGHNT and CDR2 YENEEA. The V and J ends lost 0 bases and 6 bases respectively, with 8 bases between them. The CDR3 is made up of 14 amino acids. Whole-study findings and limits: Possible underestimation of total T cell responses by the TCR breadth and depth analyses was noted.

The sequence derives from a person between 18 and 59 years old who received the Ad26.COV2.S COVID-19 vaccine or a placebo. Specimen: peripheral blood, collected in a trial of Ad26.COV2.S vaccine versus placebo. The chain uses TRBV11-3 and TRBJ2-2; no definite D call. The CDR3 protein is CASSLDGLAGELFF. The CDR3 DNA sequence: TGTGCCAGCAGCTTAGATGGGCTCGCCGGGGAGCTGTTTTTT.